This TCR beta chain was captured by sequencing in a study of cytotoxic CD8 clonotypes in ibrutinib-treated CLL. Study context: Partial response was seen in 24 patients and complete response in 2; after median around 72 months, roughly 14 stayed remitted, approximately twelve progressed.

Sequencing used immunoSEQ multiplex PCR; TCRdb keeps in-frame clones, though not all of them. The repertoire consists of around 150,000 clones, with approximately 90% occurring once and the leading ten covering approximately 2.9%. Germline-derived CDR1 and CDR2 are MGHRA and YSYEKL. The CDR3 length is 16 residues. The V and J ends lost 1 base and 0 bases respectively, with 10 bases between them. The sequence was obtained from a human donor with chronic lymphocytic leukemia. The chain couples TRBV4-1 to TRBJ2-1, with D unclear. The specimen comprised PBMCs, sampled at disease progression, from a patient treated with ibrutinib. CDR3 sequence reads: CASSQVRSSSYNEQFF. In DNA, the CDR3 is TGCGCCAGCAGCCAAGTTCGGTCGAGCTCCTACAATGAGCAGTTCTTC.